These 24 T cell receptor beta chains share one sample of origin, sequenced in a study of Tregs in tolerant kidney transplant recipients. Sequencing used immunoSEQ multiplex PCR; TCRdb keeps in-frame clones, though not all of them. The sample totals about 23,000 clones; its top ten clones hold around 4%. Related graft donors supplied nonmyeloablative bone marrow transplants, and mixed chimerism was transient. The sequenced sample was CD4+ T cells from blood (PBMCs), obtained 6 months after the transplant. The receptors stem from a human patient who received a combined kidney and bone marrow transplant. Some T cells here may be from the graft donor.

Comment on this clone: Sequencing ends 3 residues short of the CDR3 end; the germline J gene provides the rest. The rearrangement uses TRBV7-9 and TRBJ2-5; 7 bases agree with TRBD2. The CDR3 runs to 15 residues. Germline loops: CDR1 SEHNR, CDR2 FQNEAQ (reference sequence). V shed 8 bases and J 2 bases; nucleotides not matched to a gene: 11. Incomplete CDR3 DNA: TGTGCCAGCTCCTCGACGGGGAGGGTACAAGAGACC. Its translation is CASSSTGRVQET. The entire CDR3 reads CASSSTGRVQETQYF. Complete variable domain (other parts from reference TRBV7-9 and TRBJ2-5): DTGVSQNPRHKITKRGQNVTFRCDPISEHNRLYWYRQTLGQGPEFLTYFQNEAQLEKSRLLSDRFSAERPKGSFSTLEIQRTEQGDSAMYLCASSSTGRVQETQYFGPGTRLLVL.

CDR3 amino acids: CASFYRDRDYGYTF. The sequenced part of the CDR3 DNA is TGTGCCAGCTTCTACCGGGACAGGGACTATGGC. This rearrangement joins TRBV18 to TRBJ1-2; 9 nucleotides align to TRBD1. The CDR3 goes on 3 residues after the read ends, and that part is filled in from the germline J gene. Germline lookup yields CDR1 KGHSH and CDR2 LQKENI. V shed 7 bases, J shed 3 bases, and the junction held 6 bases outside the gene matches. The CDR3 consists of 14 residues.

The CDR3 reads CSAPPGRVDSPLHF. The CDR3 bases that were read are TGCAGTGCCCCCCCGGGGAGGGTTGATTCACCC. This chain links TRBV20-1 with TRBJ1-6, with unresolved D. The read falls 3 residues short of the CDR3 end, and the missing part is taken from the germline J gene. Germline V CDR1 and CDR2: DFQATT, SNEGSKA (reference sequence). CDR3 length: 14 residues. V was cut by 6 bases and J by 8 bases, with 17 bases left in between.

Concerning this clone: The read ends 3 residues early relative to the CDR3; the germline J gene fills the gap. V and J are TRBV5-4 and TRBJ2-5; unclear D gene. Between the trimmed V and J ends, which lost 5 bases and 3 bases, there was a span of 2 bases. CDR1 and CDR2 (germline): SGHNT, YYREEE (reference sequence). The CDR3 is 10 amino acids. The CDR3 here is CASSKETQYF. Partial CDR3 DNA: TGTGCCAGCAGTAAAGAGACC.

Comment on this clone: Sequencing ends 3 residues short of the CDR3 end; the germline J gene provides the rest. This chain connects TRBV18 to TRBJ2-1; 8 nucleotides line up with TRBD1. The J segment lost 5 bases and the V segment lost 3 bases, leaving 3 bases of the junction unmatched. The CDR3 consists of 14 residues. Germline values: CDR1 KGHSH, CDR2 LQKENI. The chain's CDR3 is CASSPDRANNEQFF. The CDR3 bases that were read are TGTGCCAGCTCACCGGACAGGGCGAACAATGAG. The full variable domain, rest sourced from reference TRBV18 and TRBJ2-1, is NAGVMQNPRHLVRRRGQEARLRCSPMKGHSHVYWYRQLPEEGLKFMVYLQKENIIDESGMPKERFSAEFPKEGPSILRIQQVVRGDSAAYFCASSPDRANNEQFFGPGTRLTVL.

Remarks on this clone: The sequence runs out 3 residues before the end of the CDR3; the remainder is reconstructed from the germline J gene. This chain connects TRBV7-9 to TRBJ2-5; D is possibly TRBD1 (6 bases). Germline lookup yields CDR1 SEHNR and CDR2 FQNEAQ (reference sequence). The ends were cut back, 5 bases at V and 4 bases at J, with 14 bases in the middle. This CDR3 has 14 amino acids. Here the CDR3 reads CASSRDTHRETQYF. The DNA read from the CDR3 is TGTGCCAGCAGCCGGGACACCCACCGAGAGACC.

Points on this clone: The read halts 3 residues ahead of the CDR3 end, with the missing end drawn from the germline J gene. The V and J genes are TRBV19 and TRBJ1-1; 10 bases line up with TRBD1. Per germline, CDR1 LNHDA and CDR2 SQIVND (reference sequence). V shed 1 base, J shed 6 bases, and the junction held 5 bases outside the gene matches. The CDR3 consists of 15 residues. CDR3 in amino acids: CASSIGQGARSEAFF. The CDR3 bases that were read are TGTGCCAGTAGTATAGGACAGGGGGCCAGGTCTGAA.

CDR3 DNA, as far as it was read: TGTGCCAGCAGCGTGCGGTACTATGGC. Translation gives CASSVRYYG. The full CDR3 sequence reads CASSVRYYGYTF. The rearrangement links TRBV5-6 to TRBJ1-2; D is uncertain. The read stops 3 residues short of the end of the CDR3; the missing end is completed from the germline J gene. CDR1 is SGHDT and CDR2 is YYEEEE in the germline V gene. The CDR3 sequence is 12 residues long. With 4 bases removed from V and 3 bases from J, the gap between germline ends came to 7 bases.

The CDR3 region is CASSVPGTGTYEQYF. CDR3 DNA (partial): TGTGCCAGTAGTGTACCCGGGACAGGGACCTACGAG. The genes are TRBV19 and TRBJ2-7; 9 nucleotides align to TRBD1. With the read ending 3 residues before the CDR3 end, the germline J gene is used to fill in that end. Germline V lookup: CDR1 LNHDA, CDR2 SQIVND (reference sequence). J was trimmed by 2 bases and V by 5 bases; bases with no gene match: 7. The CDR3 sequence is 15 residues long.

Concerning this clone: Coverage ceases 3 residues before the CDR3 finishes, and the germline J gene fills in the end. The gene calls are TRBV5-1 and TRBJ1-4; D is unclear. CDR1 and CDR2 (germline): SGHRS, YFSETQ. The CDR3 length is 15 residues. The V gene lost 5 bases and the J gene lost 2 bases, with 13 bases spanning the gap. CDR3 residues: CASSPEAGTNEKLFF. The part of the CDR3 DNA that was read is TGCGCCAGCAGTCCTGAGGCGGGCACTAATGAAAAA.

Concerning this clone: The read ends 3 residues before the CDR3 terminus; that terminus is restored from the germline J gene. The genes are TRBV11-3 and TRBJ2-1; D may be TRBD1 (5 bases). With 3 bases removed from V and 9 bases from J, the gap between germline ends came to 6 bases. This CDR3 region has 11 residues. CDR1 SGHNT and CDR2 YENEEA come from the germline V gene. The sequenced CDR3 bases are TGTGCCAGCAGCTTTAGGGGTGAG. Translation: CASSFRGE. The whole CDR3 sequence reads CASSFRGEQFF.

Its frequency marks this clone as medium-sized. The read terminates 3 residues ahead of where the CDR3 ends, so the germline J gene completes it. The chain carries TRBV19 and TRBJ2-5; TRBD1 matches 11 bases. Germline V gene data show CDR1 as LNHDA and CDR2 as SQIVND (reference sequence). The junction had 8 bases not matched to a gene; V was cut back by 3 bases and J by 5 bases. The CDR3 is 16 amino acids. The sequenced part of the CDR3 DNA is TGTGCCAGTAGTATGTCAGGACAGGGGGCCCATGAGACC. It yields the protein CASSMSGQGAHET. The whole CDR3 protein is CASSMSGQGAHETQYF.

A note on this clone: The read ends 3 residues before the CDR3 terminus; that terminus is restored from the germline J gene. The chain uses TRBV20-1 and TRBJ2-7; possibly TRBD2 for D (6 bases). The CDR3 spans 14 residues. Between the trimmed V and J ends, which lost 6 bases and 2 bases, there was a span of 17 bases. In germline, CDR1 is DFQATT, CDR2 SNEGSKA (reference sequence). CDR3 bases read: TGCAGTGCCACCTCACTAGCCGCTGCCTACGAG. Amino acids: CSATSLAAAYE. The CDR3 as a whole reads CSATSLAAAYEQYF.

Comments on this clone: From the germline J gene comes the end of the CDR3, since the read stops 3 residues before it. This chain joins TRBV5-1 and TRBJ1-2; 11 nucleotides agree with TRBD1. Germline V gene lookup returns CDR1 SGHRS and CDR2 YFSETQ. The V and J ends lost 0 bases and 4 bases, in that order; junction bases with no gene match: 5. CDR3 length: 16 amino acids. CDR3 in amino acids: CASSLAPGQGGYGYTF. Incomplete CDR3 DNA: TGCGCCAGCAGCTTGGCGCCGGGACAGGGGGGCTATGGC.

Regarding this clone: The CDR3 extends 3 residues past the end of the read, so its final part is completed from the germline J gene. The V gene is TRBV7-8, the J gene TRBJ2-1; possible D gene TRBD2, 5 bases. CDR1 is SGHVS and CDR2 is FQNEAQ in the germline V gene. This CDR3 has 14 amino acids. Deletions cut 1 base from V and 4 bases from J, with 8 bases between. The CDR3 DNA, read in part, is TGTGCCAGCAGCTTAGTAGTAGCGTACAATGAG. Translating it yields CASSLVVAYNE. The full CDR3 reads CASSLVVAYNEQFF.

Worth noting for this clone: The CDR3 end falls 3 residues outside the read, so it is completed with the germline J gene. The V gene is TRBV18, the J gene TRBJ2-5, with 12 positions matching TRBD2. Losses at the gene ends were 3 bases for V and 2 bases for J; bases not matched to a gene: 7. Germline CDR1 and CDR2: KGHSH and LQKENI. The CDR3 has 17 amino acids. The CDR3 region is CASSPGLAGYIQETQYF. CDR3 DNA, as far as it was read: TGTGCCAGCTCACCCGGACTAGCGGGGTATATTCAAGAGACC.

With regard to this clone: The CDR3 end is not reached by the read, which stops 3 residues before it; the germline J gene fills it in. This chain connects TRBV5-8 to TRBJ2-3; TRBD1 matches at 7 bases. The ends lost 4 bases at V and 4 bases at J; junction bases unmatched: 6. The CDR3 consists of 14 residues. From germline, CDR1 is SGHTS and CDR2 YDEGEE. CDR3 bases read: TGTGCCAGCAGCCAAAGACAGGGCGCAGATACG. It yields the protein CASSQRQGADT. The full CDR3 sequence reads CASSQRQGADTQYF.

Points on this clone: Sequencing ends 3 residues short of the CDR3 end; the germline J gene provides the rest. The V and J genes are TRBV7-2 and TRBJ2-1, with 13 nucleotides matching TRBD2. V shed 0 bases, J shed 7 bases, and the junction held 6 bases outside the gene matches. CDR1 and CDR2 (germline): SGHTA, FQGNSA. The CDR3 runs 17 residues. Here the CDR3 reads CASSLARTSGGGNEQFF. The sequenced part of the CDR3 DNA is TGTGCCAGCAGCTTAGCCCGGACTAGCGGGGGAGGGAATGAG. Full variable domain (outside the CDR3, taken from reference TRBV7-2 and TRBJ2-1): GAGVSQSPSNKVTEKGKDVELRCDPISGHTALYWYRQSLGQGLEFLIYFQGNSAPDKSGLPSDRFSAERTGGSVSTLTIQRTQQEDSAVYLCASSLARTSGGGNEQFFGPGTRLTVL.

About this clone: With the read ending 3 residues before the CDR3 end, the germline J gene is used to fill in that end. The chain employs TRBV12-3 or TRBV12-4 and TRBJ2-2; 8 positions match TRBD2. Trimming removed 6 bases from V and 6 bases from J; junction bases left unmatched: 6. The length of the CDR3 is 14 residues. CDR3 DNA, as far as it was read: TGTGCCAGCAGACTCTCTAGCGGGCCCGGGGAG. Residues: CASRLSSGPGE. In full, the CDR3 reads CASRLSSGPGELFF.

A remark on this clone: The read falls 3 residues short of the CDR3 end, and the missing part is taken from the germline J gene. This chain joins TRBV7-2 and TRBJ2-3; TRBD2 matches at 8 bases. The CDR3 has 16 residues. Germline CDR1 reads SGHTA; CDR2 reads FQGNSA. Incomplete CDR3 DNA: TGTGCAAGTCGCTTAGCATGCGGGGGGTACACAGATACG. This encodes CASRLACGGYTDT. The full CDR3 protein is CASRLACGGYTDTQYF.

A remark on this clone: The read ends 3 residues shy of where the CDR3 ends; the end is completed using the germline J gene. V is TRBV5-1 and J is TRBJ2-4; D is perhaps TRBD1 (6 bases). This CDR3 is built from 16 residues. V dropped 3 bases and J dropped 0 bases, with 13 bases sitting between them. Germline V CDR1 and CDR2: SGHRS, YFSETQ. The CDR3 region is CASSSGQLLAKNIQYF. The CDR3 DNA, read in part, is TGCGCCAGCAGCTCCGGACAGTTGCTAGCCAAAAACATT.

A note on this clone: The CDR3 extends 3 residues past the end of the read, so its final part is completed from the germline J gene. The chain employs TRBV5-1 and TRBJ2-2; 10 nucleotides agree with TRBD2. CDR3 size: 16 residues. The V gene end was trimmed by 4 bases and the J gene end by 3 bases; junction bases not matched to a gene: 6. Looked up from germline, CDR1 is SGHRS and CDR2 is YFSETQ. CDR3 region: CASSHRTSGDTGELFF. CDR3 bases read: TGCGCCAGCAGCCACCGGACTAGCGGAGACACCGGGGAG.

About this clone: The read comes to an end 3 residues before the CDR3 does, leaving the germline J gene to fill in the end. The rearrangement links TRBV18 to TRBJ1-2; 8 bases agree with TRBD1. J was trimmed by 6 bases and V by 3 bases; bases with no gene match: 6. From germline, CDR1 is KGHSH and CDR2 LQKENI. The CDR3 is 14 residues long. The CDR3 loop is CASSPLDREDGYTF. The DNA read from the CDR3 is TGTGCCAGCTCACCCTTGGACAGGGAGGATGGC.

On this clone itself: The read is 3 residues too short to cover the CDR3 end, so that end is filled in from the germline J gene. The chain carries TRBV7-9 and TRBJ1-2; no clear D gene. The ends were cut back, 3 bases at V and 4 bases at J, with 9 bases in the middle. The CDR3 contains 13 residues. The germline V gene has CDR1 SEHNR and CDR2 FQNEAQ (reference sequence). CDR3 DNA (partial): TGTGCCAGCAGCTTGGGCAGCCCCTATGGC. Its translation is CASSLGSPYG. The complete CDR3 sequence is CASSLGSPYGYTF. The complete variable domain, with remaining parts taken from reference TRBV7-9 and TRBJ1-2, reads DTGVSQNPRHKITKRGQNVTFRCDPISEHNRLYWYRQTLGQGPEFLTYFQNEAQLEKSRLLSDRFSAERPKGSFSTLEIQRTEQGDSAMYLCASSLGSPYGYTFGSGTRLTVV.